This T cell receptor (beta chain) was sequenced in a study of blood T cell repertoires in COVID-19. Method: immunoSEQ multiplex PCR; TCRdb's copy keeps in-frame clones and lacks some. Altogether roughly 120,000 clones are present, around 84% being singletons, with the ten largest covering 7.9%. Trimming stripped 5 bases from V and 0 bases from J, with 10 bases between. The CDR3 covers 15 residues. Germline values: CDR1 KGHDR, CDR2 SFDVKD. J is TRBJ1-3 and V is TRBV24-1; D may be TRBD1 (5 bases). Sequenced sample: peripheral blood. This TCR derives from a woman of 80 years or more with active or convalescent COVID-19. CDR3 loop: CATSGGGVSGNTIYF. The DNA for the CDR3 is TGTGCCACCAGTGGGGGGGGTGTCTCTGGAAACACCATATATTTT.